The clone carrying this T cell receptor beta chain has just a few counts. The CDR3 sequence is 14 residues long. Trimming removed 9 bases from V and 0 bases from J; junction bases left unmatched: 7. Per the germline V gene, CDR1 is MNHEY and CDR2 is SMNVEV (reference sequence). Together with a sample-barcoded 5' primer, a J-beta primer mix was included in a second PCR lasting about 6 to 11 cycles. Tagging of each cDNA molecule was performed by a template-switch adaptor with 12 random nucleotides. MiXCR, run by TCRdb on the 5' RACE reads, gives a single entry per CDR3 protein. This sample has about a million distinct CDR3 sequences; roughly 51% occur once, and the top ten carry around 21%. The data were taken from a study of blood T cells in healthy people across ages.

The sample taken for sequencing was blood. V and J are TRBV27 and TRBJ2-7, with TRBD1 matching over 8 bases. The clonotype comes from a woman in her sixties in good health. CDR3 in amino acids: CASADRESSYEQYF. The CDR3 bases are TGTGCCAGTGCGGACAGGGAAAGCTCCTACGAGCAGTACTTC.